There are many counts of the clone carrying this T cell receptor beta chain. This specimen belongs to a study of Graves' ophthalmopathy and Graves' hyperthyroidism. Beta-chain TCR CDR3 regions were amplified from RNA transcripts. Second-round multiplex PCR followed a first-round RT-PCR using HTBI primers. TCRdb used MiXCR to reprocess the multiplex PCR reads, holding one entry per CDR3 protein. The repertoire holds around 600,000 distinct CDR3 sequences, with about 40% as singletons. The V end was cut by 9 bases, the J end by 8 bases, with 17 bases between. CDR3 length: 13 residues. Germline-derived CDR1 and CDR2 are ENHRY and SYGVKD.

The rearrangement links TRBV10-3 to TRBJ1-5; TRBD1 might be the D (5 bases). The sample consisted of peripheral blood. This receptor was taken from an adult man with Graves' ophthalmopathy. The CDR3, as DNA: TGTGCCATAGGGAAGGGGCAATCGGAGCCCCAGCATTTT. It specifies CAIGKGQSEPQHF.